This TCR beta chain was found in a study of graft-versus-host responses after intestinal transplantation. Study as a whole: Isolated intestinal, liver-intestinal, or multivisceral transplants were what recipients had. The recipients all started with anti-thymocyte globulin induction and then took tacrolimus and steroids for about 3 years.

Clones were sequenced by immunoSEQ multiplex PCR, and TCRdb holds only the in-frame ones, with some missing. The table has around 130,000 clones, roughly nine tenths seen once; the top ten hold roughly 0.17%. Concerning this clone: The antigen is undetermined.

Germline V gene data show CDR1 as LNHDA and CDR2 as SQIVND (reference sequence). V lost 10 bases, J lost 7 bases, and 12 bases stayed unmatched. CDR3 length: 14 residues. The sequenced sample was unstimulated CD4+ T cells sorted from spleen or lymph node cells, obtained before intestinal transplant. This chain joins TRBV19 and TRBJ2-7, with TRBD1 matching 11 bases. The clonotype originates from a human donor who received an intestinal transplant. The chain's CDR3 is CATSLGTGGGEQYF. The DNA for the CDR3 is TGTGCCACATCGCTGGGGACAGGGGGTGGGGAGCAGTACTTC.